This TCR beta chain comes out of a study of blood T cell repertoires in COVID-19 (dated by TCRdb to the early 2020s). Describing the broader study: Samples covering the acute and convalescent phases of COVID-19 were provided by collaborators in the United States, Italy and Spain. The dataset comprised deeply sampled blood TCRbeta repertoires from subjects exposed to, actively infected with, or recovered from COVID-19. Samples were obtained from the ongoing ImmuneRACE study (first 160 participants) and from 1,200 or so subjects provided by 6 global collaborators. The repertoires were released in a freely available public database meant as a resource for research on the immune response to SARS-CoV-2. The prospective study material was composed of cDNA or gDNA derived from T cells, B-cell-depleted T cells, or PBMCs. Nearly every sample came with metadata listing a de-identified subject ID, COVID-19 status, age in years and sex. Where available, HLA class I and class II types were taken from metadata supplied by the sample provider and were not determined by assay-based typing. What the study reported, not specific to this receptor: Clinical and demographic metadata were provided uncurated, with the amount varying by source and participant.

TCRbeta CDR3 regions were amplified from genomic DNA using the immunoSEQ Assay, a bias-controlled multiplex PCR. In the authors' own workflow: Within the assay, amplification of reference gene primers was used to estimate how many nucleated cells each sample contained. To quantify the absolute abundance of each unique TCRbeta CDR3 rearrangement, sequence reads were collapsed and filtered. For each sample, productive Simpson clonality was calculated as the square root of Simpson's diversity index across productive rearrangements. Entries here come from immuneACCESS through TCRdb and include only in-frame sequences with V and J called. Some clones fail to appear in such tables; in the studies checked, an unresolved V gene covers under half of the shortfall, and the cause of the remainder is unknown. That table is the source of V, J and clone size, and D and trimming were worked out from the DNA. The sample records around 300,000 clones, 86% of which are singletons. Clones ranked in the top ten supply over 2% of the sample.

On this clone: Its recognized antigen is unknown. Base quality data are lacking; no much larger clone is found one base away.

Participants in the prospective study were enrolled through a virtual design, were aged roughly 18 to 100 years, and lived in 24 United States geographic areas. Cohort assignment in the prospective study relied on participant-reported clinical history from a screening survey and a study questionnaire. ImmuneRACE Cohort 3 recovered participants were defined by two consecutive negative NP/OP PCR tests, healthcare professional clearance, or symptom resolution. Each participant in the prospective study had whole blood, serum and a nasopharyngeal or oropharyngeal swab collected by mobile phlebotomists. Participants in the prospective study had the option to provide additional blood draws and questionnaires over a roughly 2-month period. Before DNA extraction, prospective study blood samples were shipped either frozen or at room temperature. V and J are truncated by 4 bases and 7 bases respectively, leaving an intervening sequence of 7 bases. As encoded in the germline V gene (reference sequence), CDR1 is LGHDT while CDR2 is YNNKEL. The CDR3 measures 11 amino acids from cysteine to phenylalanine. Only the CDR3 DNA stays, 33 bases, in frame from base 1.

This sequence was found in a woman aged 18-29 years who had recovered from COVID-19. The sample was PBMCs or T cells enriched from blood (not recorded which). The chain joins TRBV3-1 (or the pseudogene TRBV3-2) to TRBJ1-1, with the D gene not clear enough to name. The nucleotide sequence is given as TGTGCCAGCAGCCGAGCAGGTGAAGCTTTCTTT. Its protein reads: CASSRAGEAFF.